This T cell receptor (beta chain) was identified during a study of identical twins. Study-level points and caveats: Abundant cord blood beta clonotypes carried fewer insertions; memory repertoires showed none.

Through template switching, a universal primer site was introduced, and the cDNA contained unique molecular identifiers. TCRdb processed the 5' RACE reads anew with MiXCR; each CDR3 protein has one entry. The sample yields a few hundred thousand distinct CDR3 sequences, approximately 8.8% seen once. V was shortened by 4 bases and J by 7 bases, with 23 bases between the two germline ends. The CDR3 extends over 16 amino acids. CDR1 is SGHAT, CDR2 FQNNGV, per germline. Concerning this clonotype itself: What it binds is not known.

The sequence came from a woman aged 45-65 years in good health. Sequencing used naive T cells sorted from blood. The chain is built from TRBV11-2 and TRBJ2-7; tentative D call: TRBD2 (5 bases). Here the CDR3 DNA reads TGTGCCAGCAGCTCGCCCCTCGCCGGGGAACCCCGGGAGCAGTACTTC. Its translation: CASSSPLAGEPREQYF. The full variable domain, its missing parts supplied by reference TRBV11-2 and TRBJ2-7, is EAGVAQSPRYKIIEKRQSVAFWCNPISGHATLYWYQQILGQGPKLLIQFQNNGVVDDSQLPKDRFSAERLKGVDSTLKIQPAKLEDSAVYLCASSSPLAGEPREQYFGPGTRLTVT.